The following is a TCR beta chain sequence with its context. Antigen: not known. Other DNA sequences in this sample translate to the same CDR3. The assay was immunoSEQ multiplex PCR, and TCRdb's table has in-frame clones only and misses some. The sample includes roughly 850,000 clones, approximately 97% of them seen just once. Germline V CDR1 and CDR2: MNHEY, SVGAGI. The CDR3 length is 13 residues. V was cut by 4 bases and J by 1 base, with 7 bases left in between. The naive CD8 fraction comprised CD45RO-negative cells positively selected for CCR7 and excluded terminally differentiated effector memory CD45RA+ cells. The data originate from a study of shared clonotypes between healthy human individuals. Study results and caveats: Specimens sampled were limited to blood, with tissue repertoires likely differing.

The clonotype originates from a man younger than 40 in good health. Specimen: naive CD8+ T cells sorted from blood. This sequence joins TRBV6-5 and TRBJ1-1, with D unclear. CDR3 sequence (DNA): TGTGCCAGCAGTTTGGGCGGGAACACTGAAGCTTTCTTT. It codes for CASSLGGNTEAFF.